Presented here are 10 T cell receptor beta chains from one specimen sequenced in a study of vaccination and CD4 T cells after COVID-19. The treatment is: roughly nine-day PBMC culture with coronavirus spike peptide pools or control peptides (ViraFEST assay). Their antigen targets remain unknown. Once obtained from cultured CD4+ T cells, the DNA was sequenced using the Oncomine TCR Beta short-read assay. TCRdb passed the PCR reads through MiXCR, listing each CDR3 protein once. Of more than 8,000 distinct CDR3 sequences detected, roughly 56% appear once; the ten largest clones hold over 40%. Sequencing used CD4+ T cells from blood, cultured in vitro. All receptors come from a human donor who had recovered from COVID-19.

V is TRBV29-1 and J is TRBJ1-2; tentatively, D is TRBD1 (5 bases). The CDR3 has 15 amino acids. Germline CDR1 is SQVTM and CDR2 is ANQGSEA. Trimming left V 3 bases short and J 0 bases short, with 14 bases between. The CDR3, as DNA: TGCAGCGTTGATTATAGATTAGGGGCTAACTATGGCTACACCTTC. Its translation is CSVDYRLGANYGYTF. The full variable domain, in which reference TRBV29-1 and TRBJ1-2 provide the parts outside the CDR3, is SAVISQKPSRDICQRGTSLTIQCQVDSQVTMMFWYRQQPGQSLTLIATANQGSEATYESGFVIDKFPISRPNLTFSTLTVSNMSPEDSSIYLCSVDYRLGANYGYTFGSGTRLTVV.

The gene calls are TRBV19 and TRBJ1-5; D gene unclear. This CDR3 is built from 14 residues. Germline V lookup: CDR1 LNHDA, CDR2 SQIVND (reference sequence). V dropped 6 bases and J dropped 0 bases, with 9 bases sitting between them. CDR3 sequence: CASSKTNSNQPQHF. The CDR3 DNA follows: TGTGCCAGTAGCAAGACGAATAGCAATCAGCCCCAGCATTTT.

The chain combines TRBV3-1 with TRBJ1-1, with 8 bases fitting TRBD1. Trimming cost V 1 base and J 12 bases; bases outside gene matches: 10. Germline CDR1 reads LGHDT; CDR2 reads YNNKEL (reference sequence). The CDR3 is 14 residues long. Here the CDR3 DNA reads TGTGCCAGCAGCCAAGGAGGACAGGGCGTACGGTCTTTCTTT. Protein product: CASSQGGQGVRSFF.

The chain couples TRBV20-1 to TRBJ2-5; TRBD1 matches 8 bases. This CDR3 comprises 17 residues. After removal of 1 base from V and 0 bases from J, the junction contained 10 bases not matched to a gene. CDR1 and CDR2 from the germline V gene are DFQATT and SNEGSKA (reference sequence). The CDR3 DNA sequence: TGCAGTGCTAGAGCACCGGGAACAGGGGGGCACCAAGAGACCCAGTACTTC. This sequence encodes CSARAPGTGGHQETQYF.

This chain joins TRBV18 and TRBJ1-2; D uncertain. The CDR3 totals 14 residues. Trimming shortened V by 5 bases and J by 2 bases, and 12 bases separated the two germline ends. In germline, CDR1 is KGHSH, CDR2 LQKENI. The CDR3 nucleotides read TGTGCCAGCTCAGCCAACAGTGAAAACTATGGCTACACCTTC. Translated: CASSANSENYGYTF.

This clonotype occurred a few times. The chain recombines TRBV21-1 with TRBJ2-3; TRBD1, the table's D call, was not compared with the DNA. TRBV21-1 is a pseudogene. The CDR3 contains 16 residues. CDR3 in DNA: TGTGCCAGCAGCCACATCCGGGCTGACGGCACAGATACGCAGTATTTT. Its protein product is CASSHIRADGTDTQYF.

V usage is TRBV20-1 and J usage is TRBJ1-3; D possibly corresponds to TRBD1 (5 bases). CDR1 and CDR2 (germline): DFQATT, SNEGSKA (reference sequence). This CDR3 has 15 amino acids. The V end lost 0 bases, the J end lost 6 bases, and 15 bases lay between the germline ends. The CDR3 spells CSARDLMGVVNTIYF. The DNA for the CDR3 is TGCAGTGCTAGAGATCTAATGGGGGTAGTAAACACCATATATTTT.

The V call is TRBV20-1, the J call TRBJ1-4; TRBD1 matches at 7 bases. Germline-derived CDR1 and CDR2 are DFQATT and SNEGSKA (reference sequence). The CDR3 has 13 amino acids. Trimming removed 4 bases from V and 3 bases from J; junction bases left unmatched: 2. The CDR3 sequence is CSATGQANEKLFF. Written as DNA, the CDR3 is TGCAGTGCTACCGGACAGGCTAATGAAAAACTGTTTTTT.

The V call is TRBV19, the J call TRBJ1-1; no reliable D call. CDR1 and CDR2 from the germline V gene are LNHDA and SQIVND (reference sequence). Trimming stripped 0 bases from V and 1 base from J, with 3 bases between. The CDR3 runs 13 residues. The CDR3 spells CASSIDRNTEAFF. The CDR3 coding sequence is TGTGCCAGTAGTATAGACAGGAACACTGAAGCTTTCTTT. Looking up the rest from reference TRBV19 and TRBJ1-1 gives the full variable domain: DGGITQSPKYLFRKEGQNVTLSCEQNLNHDAMYWYRQDPGQGLRLIYYSQIVNDFQKGDIAEGYSVSREKKESFPLTVTSAQKNPTAFYLCASSIDRNTEAFFGQGTRLTVV.

This rearrangement joins TRBV20-1 to TRBJ1-2, with D unclear. The V end lost 6 bases, the J end lost 5 bases, and 16 bases lay between the germline ends. This CDR3 is built from 13 residues. Germline loops: CDR1 DFQATT, CDR2 SNEGSKA (reference sequence). The CDR3 here is CSAIREKGYGYTF. CDR3 in DNA: TGCAGTGCCATCCGGGAGAAAGGTTATGGCTACACCTTC.